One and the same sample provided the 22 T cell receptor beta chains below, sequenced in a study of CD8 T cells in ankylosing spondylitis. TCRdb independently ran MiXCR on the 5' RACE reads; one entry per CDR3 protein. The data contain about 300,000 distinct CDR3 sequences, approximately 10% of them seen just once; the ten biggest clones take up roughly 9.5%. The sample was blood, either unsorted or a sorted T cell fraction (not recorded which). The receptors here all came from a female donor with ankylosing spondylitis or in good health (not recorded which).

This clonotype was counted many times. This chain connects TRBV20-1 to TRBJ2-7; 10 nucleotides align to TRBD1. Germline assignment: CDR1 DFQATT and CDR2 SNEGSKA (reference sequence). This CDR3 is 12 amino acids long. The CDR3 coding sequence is TGCAGCGCCGGGACAGGGGTATACGAGCAGTACTTC. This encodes CSAGTGVYEQYF.

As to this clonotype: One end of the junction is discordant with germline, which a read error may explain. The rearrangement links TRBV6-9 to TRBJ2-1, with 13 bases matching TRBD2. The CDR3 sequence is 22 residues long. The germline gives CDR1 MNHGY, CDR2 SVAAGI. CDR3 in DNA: TGTGCCACCAGTTATTATTTTCGGATCGGACTAGCGGGAGTCTATAGTTTCAATGAGCAGTTCTTC. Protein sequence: CATSYYFRIGLAGVYSFNEQFF.

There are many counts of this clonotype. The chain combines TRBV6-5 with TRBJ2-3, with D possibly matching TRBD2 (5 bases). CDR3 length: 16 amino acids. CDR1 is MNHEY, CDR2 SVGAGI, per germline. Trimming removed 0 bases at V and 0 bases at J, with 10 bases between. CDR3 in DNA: TGTGCCAGCAGTTACTCGTCTAGAGGGAGCACAGATACGCAGTATTTT. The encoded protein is CASSYSSRGSTDTQYF.

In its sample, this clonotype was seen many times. CDR3 protein: CSATHPGGTSSYNEQFF. CDR3 sequence (DNA): TGCAGTGCTACCCACCCGGGCGGGACTAGCTCCTACAATGAGCAGTTCTTC. The chain employs TRBV20-1 and TRBJ2-1; 8 bases line up with TRBD2. Germline values: CDR1 DFQATT, CDR2 SNEGSKA (reference sequence). The J segment lost 0 bases and the V segment lost 4 bases, leaving 11 bases of the junction unmatched. The CDR3 extends over 17 amino acids.

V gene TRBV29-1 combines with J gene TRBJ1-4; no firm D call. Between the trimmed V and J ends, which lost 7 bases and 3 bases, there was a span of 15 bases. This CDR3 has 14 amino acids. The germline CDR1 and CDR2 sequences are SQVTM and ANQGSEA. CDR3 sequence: CSAAVIAANEKLFF. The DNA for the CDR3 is TGCAGCGCAGCCGTAATCGCAGCTAATGAAAAACTGTTTTTT.

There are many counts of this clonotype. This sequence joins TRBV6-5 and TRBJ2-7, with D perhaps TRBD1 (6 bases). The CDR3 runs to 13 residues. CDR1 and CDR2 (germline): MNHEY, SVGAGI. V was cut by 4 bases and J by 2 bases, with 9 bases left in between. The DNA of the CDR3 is TGTGCCAGCAGTTTCGGGACAACCTACGAGCAGTACTTC. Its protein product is CASSFGTTYEQYF.

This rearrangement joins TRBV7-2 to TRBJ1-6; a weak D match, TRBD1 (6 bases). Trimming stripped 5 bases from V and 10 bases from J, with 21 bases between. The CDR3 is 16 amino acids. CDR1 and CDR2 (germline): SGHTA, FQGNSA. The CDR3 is CASSTRDNRLNSPLHF. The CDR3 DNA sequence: TGTGCCAGCAGCACCCGGGACAACAGGCTCAACTCACCCCTCCACTTT. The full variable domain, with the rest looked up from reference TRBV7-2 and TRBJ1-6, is GAGVSQSPSNKVTEKGKDVELRCDPISGHTALYWYRQSLGQGLEFLIYFQGNSAPDKSGLPSDRFSAERTGGSVSTLTIQRTQQEDSAVYLCASSTRDNRLNSPLHFGNGTRLTVT.

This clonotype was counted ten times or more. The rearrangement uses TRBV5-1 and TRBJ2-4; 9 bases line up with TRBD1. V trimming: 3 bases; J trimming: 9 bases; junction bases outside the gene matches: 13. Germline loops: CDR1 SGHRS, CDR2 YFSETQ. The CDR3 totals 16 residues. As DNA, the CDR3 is TGCGCCAGCAGCTCTCAGACCGGGACAGGGTACACCATTCAGTACTTC. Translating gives CASSSQTGTGYTIQYF. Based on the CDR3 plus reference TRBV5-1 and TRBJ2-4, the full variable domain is KAGVTQTPRYLIKTRGQQVTLSCSPISGHRSVSWYQQTPGQGLQFLFEYFSETQRNKGNFPGRFSGRQFSNSRSEMNVSTLELGDSALYLCASSSQTGTGYTIQYFGAGTRLSVL.

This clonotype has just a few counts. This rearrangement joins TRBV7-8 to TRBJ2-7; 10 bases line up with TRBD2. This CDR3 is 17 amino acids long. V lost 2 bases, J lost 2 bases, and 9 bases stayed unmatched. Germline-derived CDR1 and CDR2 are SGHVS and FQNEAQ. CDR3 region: CASSLSLAGVGAYEQYF. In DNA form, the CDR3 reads TGTGCCAGCAGCTTATCGCTAGCGGGAGTCGGGGCCTACGAGCAGTACTTC. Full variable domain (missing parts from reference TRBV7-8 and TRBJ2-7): GAGVSQSPRYKVAKRGQDVALRCDPISGHVSLFWYQQALGQGPEFLTYFQNEAQLDKSGLPSDRFFAERPEGSVSTLKIQRTQQEDSAVYLCASSLSLAGVGAYEQYFGPGTRLTVT.

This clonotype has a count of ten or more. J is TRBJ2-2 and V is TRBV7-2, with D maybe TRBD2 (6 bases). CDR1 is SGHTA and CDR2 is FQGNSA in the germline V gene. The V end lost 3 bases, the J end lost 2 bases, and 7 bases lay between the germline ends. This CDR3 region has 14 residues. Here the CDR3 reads CASSFGSNTGELFF. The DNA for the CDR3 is TGTGCCAGCAGCTTCGGGAGCAACACCGGGGAGCTGTTTTTT.

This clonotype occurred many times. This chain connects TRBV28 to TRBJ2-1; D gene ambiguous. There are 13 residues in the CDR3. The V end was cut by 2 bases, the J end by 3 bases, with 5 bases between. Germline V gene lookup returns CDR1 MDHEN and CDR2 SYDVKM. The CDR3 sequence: CASSLIDYNEQFF. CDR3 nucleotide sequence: TGTGCCAGCAGTTTAATAGACTACAATGAGCAGTTCTTC. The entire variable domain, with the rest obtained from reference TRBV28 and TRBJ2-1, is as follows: DVKVTQSSRYLVKRTGEKVFLECVQDMDHENMFWYRQDPGLGLRLIYFSYDVKMKEKGDIPEGYSVSREKKERFSLILESASTNQTSMYLCASSLIDYNEQFFGPGTRLTVL.

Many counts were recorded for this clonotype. CDR3 in DNA: TGCAGTGCTAGAGTGTTGGGCCAGGGGAATGGGGAGCTGTTTTTT. Its protein is CSARVLGQGNGELFF. The rearrangement links TRBV20-1 to TRBJ2-2; a weak D match, TRBD1 (6 bases). Looked up from germline, CDR1 is DFQATT and CDR2 is SNEGSKA (reference sequence). V lost 1 base, J lost 8 bases, and 17 bases lay in between. This CDR3 has 15 residues.

The CDR3 sequence is CASSLDTAYEQYF. CDR3 nucleotide sequence: TGTGCCAGCAGCTTGGACACCGCCTACGAGCAGTACTTC. The rearrangement uses TRBV7-2 and TRBJ2-7; possibly TRBD1 for D (5 bases). Trimming took off 3 bases at V and 2 bases at J, with 8 bases between the two ends. Looked up from germline, CDR1 is SGHTA and CDR2 is FQGNSA. The CDR3 length is 13 residues. Full variable domain (rest looked up from reference TRBV7-2 and TRBJ2-7): GAGVSQSPSNKVTEKGKDVELRCDPISGHTALYWYRQSLGQGLEFLIYFQGNSAPDKSGLPSDRFSAERTGGSVSTLTIQRTQQEDSAVYLCASSLDTAYEQYFGPGTRLTVT.

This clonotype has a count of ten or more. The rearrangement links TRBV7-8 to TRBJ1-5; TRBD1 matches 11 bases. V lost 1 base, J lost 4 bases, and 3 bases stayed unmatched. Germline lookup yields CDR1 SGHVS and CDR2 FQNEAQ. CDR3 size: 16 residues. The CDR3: CASSLGGTGGNQPQHF. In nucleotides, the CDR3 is TGTGCCAGCAGCTTAGGAGGGACAGGGGGTAATCAGCCCCAGCATTTT.

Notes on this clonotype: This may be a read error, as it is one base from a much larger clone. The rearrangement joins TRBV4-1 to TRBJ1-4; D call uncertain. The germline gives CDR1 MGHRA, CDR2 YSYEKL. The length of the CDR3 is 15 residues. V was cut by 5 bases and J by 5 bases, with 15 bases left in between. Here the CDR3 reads CASSSDGAKNEKLFF. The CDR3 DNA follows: TGCGCCAGCAGCTCAGACGGCGCAAAGAATGAAAAACTGTTTTTT.

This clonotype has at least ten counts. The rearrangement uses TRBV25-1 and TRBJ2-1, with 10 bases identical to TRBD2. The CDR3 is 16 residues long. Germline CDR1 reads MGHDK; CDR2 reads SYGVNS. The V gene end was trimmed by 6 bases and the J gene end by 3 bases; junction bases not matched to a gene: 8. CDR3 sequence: CASSLIAGGLYNEQFF. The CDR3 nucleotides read TGTGCCAGCAGCCTGATAGCGGGAGGCCTCTACAATGAGCAGTTCTTC.

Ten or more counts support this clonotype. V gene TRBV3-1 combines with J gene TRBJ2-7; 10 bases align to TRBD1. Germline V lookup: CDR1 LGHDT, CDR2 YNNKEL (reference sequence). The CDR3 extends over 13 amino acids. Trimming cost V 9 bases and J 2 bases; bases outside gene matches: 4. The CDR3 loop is CASTGTGAYEQYF. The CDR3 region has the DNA TGTGCCAGTACCGGGACAGGGGCCTACGAGCAGTACTTC.

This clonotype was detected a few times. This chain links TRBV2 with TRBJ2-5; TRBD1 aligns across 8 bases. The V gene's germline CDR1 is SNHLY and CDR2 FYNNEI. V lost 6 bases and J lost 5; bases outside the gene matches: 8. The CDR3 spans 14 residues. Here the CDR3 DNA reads TGTGCCAGCAGGATGGGACAGGACGGGGAGACCCAGTACTTC. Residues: CASRMGQDGETQYF.

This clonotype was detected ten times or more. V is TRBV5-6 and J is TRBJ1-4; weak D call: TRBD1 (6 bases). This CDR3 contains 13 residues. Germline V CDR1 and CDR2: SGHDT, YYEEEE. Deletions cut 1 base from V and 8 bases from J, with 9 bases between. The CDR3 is CASSLWTAEKLFF. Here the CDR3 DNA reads TGTGCCAGCAGCTTGTGGACAGCCGAAAAACTGTTTTTT.

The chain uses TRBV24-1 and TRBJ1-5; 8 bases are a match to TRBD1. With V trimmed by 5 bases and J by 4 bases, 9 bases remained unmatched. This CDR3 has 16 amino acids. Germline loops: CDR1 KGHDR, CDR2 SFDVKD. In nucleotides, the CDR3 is TGTGCCACCAGTGGCCCGACAGGGGAGATAAATCAGCCCCAGCATTTT. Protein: CATSGPTGEINQPQHF.

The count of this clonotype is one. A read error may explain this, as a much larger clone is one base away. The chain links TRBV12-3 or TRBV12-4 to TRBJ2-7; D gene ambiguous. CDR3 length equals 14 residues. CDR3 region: CASSLKTMGYEQHF. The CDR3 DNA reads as TGTGCCAGCAGTCTGAAAACTATGGGCTACGAGCAGCACTTC.

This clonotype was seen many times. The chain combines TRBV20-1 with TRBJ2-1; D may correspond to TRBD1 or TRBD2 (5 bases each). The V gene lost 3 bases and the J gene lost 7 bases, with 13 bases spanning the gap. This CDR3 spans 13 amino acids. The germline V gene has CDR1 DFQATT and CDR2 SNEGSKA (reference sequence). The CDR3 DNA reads TGCAGTGCTAGTCATGGGGGTGGGAATGAGCAGTTCTTC. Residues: CSASHGGGNEQFF.